These 17 T cell receptor beta chains were sequenced from one sample in a study of cytomegalovirus exposure and HLA in healthy donors. Assay used: immunoSEQ multiplex PCR; TCRdb lists only in-frame clones, some missing. The sample shows fewer than 400,000 clones, roughly 88% of them seen only once. The sequencing sample was made of PBMCs. The receptors shown here come from a woman aged 18-35 years in good health and CMV-seronegative.

This chain joins TRBV28 and TRBJ2-5, with 11 bases aligning to TRBD1. The ends lost 5 bases at V and 3 bases at J; junction bases unmatched: 5. This CDR3 spans 15 amino acids. Germline CDR1 MDHEN, CDR2 SYDVKM. The CDR3 protein is CASSPRTGGEETQYF. The CDR3 bases are TGTGCCAGCAGTCCCCGGACAGGGGGCGAAGAGACCCAGTACTTC.

The rearrangement links TRBV9 to TRBJ2-7; tentatively, D is TRBD1 (6 bases). The V and J ends lost 3 bases and 5 bases respectively, with 21 bases between them. This CDR3 comprises 16 residues. Germline assignment: CDR1 SGDLS and CDR2 YYNGEE. The CDR3 DNA is TGTGCCAGCAGCGCCCAACAGGGTTGGGACGTCAACGAGCAGTACTTC. It translates to CASSAQQGWDVNEQYF.

J is TRBJ1-5 and V is TRBV6-5; a possible D gene is TRBD1 (6 bases). CDR1 and CDR2 from the germline V gene are MNHEY and SVGAGI. This CDR3 comprises 15 residues. Trimming cost V 6 bases and J 5 bases, with 17 bases left between them. The CDR3 DNA reads as TGTGCCAGCAGGGCTCGTGGGGGGGCCGATCAGCCCCAGCATTTT. This codes for CASRARGGADQPQHF.

This rearrangement joins TRBV2 to TRBJ1-2; possible D gene TRBD1, 6 bases. The CDR3 spans 16 residues. Germline V gene lookup returns CDR1 SNHLY and CDR2 FYNNEI. Trimming stripped 6 bases from V and 4 bases from J, with 21 bases between. The CDR3 loop reads CASSLEVTGIVYGYTF. In DNA form, the CDR3 reads TGTGCCAGCAGCCTTGAGGTAACAGGGATCGTCTATGGCTACACCTTC.

A few counts support this clone. The chain joins TRBV19 to TRBJ1-5, with a possible D match to TRBD1 (5 bases). Germline CDR1 is LNHDA and CDR2 is SQIVND (reference sequence). The ends were cut back, 0 bases at V and 4 bases at J, with 10 bases in the middle. This CDR3 comprises 15 residues. CDR3 region: CASSIEAGRNQPQHF. The CDR3 DNA reads TGTGCCAGTAGTATAGAGGCAGGGAGGAATCAGCCCCAGCATTTT. Using reference TRBV19 and TRBJ1-5 for the parts outside the CDR3, the full variable domain is DGGITQSPKYLFRKEGQNVTLSCEQNLNHDAMYWYRQDPGQGLRLIYYSQIVNDFQKGDIAEGYSVSREKKESFPLTVTSAQKNPTAFYLCASSIEAGRNQPQHFGDGTRLSIL.

V usage is TRBV5-1 and J usage is TRBJ1-3, with unresolved D. The CDR3 is 15 residues long. Germline CDR1 reads SGHRS; CDR2 reads YFSETQ. V lost 0 bases, J lost 2 bases, and 9 bases lay in between. CDR3 region: CASSLAAAAGNTIYF. The CDR3 DNA is TGCGCCAGCAGCTTGGCCGCGGCGGCTGGAAACACCATATATTTT.

The V call is TRBV4-3, the J call TRBJ1-5; weak D call: TRBD1 (6 bases). Deletions cut 0 bases from V and 0 bases from J, with 15 bases between. The germline gives CDR1 LGHNA, CDR2 YSLEER. The CDR3 is made up of 18 amino acids. The CDR3 region is CASSQDRGGPVSNQPQHF. CDR3 coding DNA: TGCGCCAGCAGCCAAGATCGGGGGGGGCCAGTTAGCAATCAGCCCCAGCATTTT.

V usage is TRBV4-2 and J usage is TRBJ2-3, with D possibly being TRBD1 (6 bases). The CDR3 contains 16 residues. Germline CDR1 and CDR2: LGHNA and YNFKEQ. Trimming took off 0 bases at V and 3 bases at J, with 13 bases between the two ends. The CDR3 nucleotides are TGTGCCAGCAGCCAAGATTGGGCAGGGGAGACAGATACGCAGTATTTT. This sequence encodes CASSQDWAGETDTQYF.

CDR3 in DNA: TGTGCCAGCAGCCCCGGACAGGGGGCCTATGGCTACACCTTC. As protein: CASSPGQGAYGYTF. This sequence joins TRBV7-2 and TRBJ1-2; TRBD1 aligns across 11 bases. J lost 4 bases, V lost 5 bases, and 3 bases had no gene match. The CDR3 runs 14 residues. Germline V gives CDR1 SGHTA, CDR2 FQGNSA. Together with reference TRBV7-2 and TRBJ1-2, the CDR3 gives the full variable domain: GAGVSQSPSNKVTEKGKDVELRCDPISGHTALYWYRQSLGQGLEFLIYFQGNSAPDKSGLPSDRFSAERTGGSVSTLTIQRTQQEDSAVYLCASSPGQGAYGYTFGSGTRLTVV.

This chain uses TRBV7-9 with TRBJ1-5; D is uncertain. In germline, CDR1 is SEHNR, CDR2 FQNEAQ (reference sequence). The CDR3 is made up of 14 amino acids. Trimming removed 1 base from V and 0 bases from J, with 4 bases in between. The CDR3 DNA reads TGTGCCAGCAGCTTAGGTCATAGCAATCAGCCCCAGCATTTT. This codes for CASSLGHSNQPQHF. The whole variable domain, filled in from reference TRBV7-9 and TRBJ1-5, reads DTGVSQNPRHKITKRGQNVTFRCDPISEHNRLYWYRQTLGQGPEFLTYFQNEAQLEKSRLLSDRFSAERPKGSFSTLEIQRTEQGDSAMYLCASSLGHSNQPQHFGDGTRLSIL.

V and J are TRBV28 and TRBJ2-7; 10 nucleotides agree with TRBD2. In germline, CDR1 is MDHEN, CDR2 SYDVKM. CDR3 length: 18 amino acids. The J segment lost 4 bases and the V segment lost 6 bases, leaving 18 bases of the junction unmatched. The CDR3 DNA follows: TGTGCCAGCAGCCGGACTAGCGGAGACGAGGTCCCGGCTTACGAGCAGTACTTC. Encoded protein: CASSRTSGDEVPAYEQYF. The entire variable domain, with the rest obtained from reference TRBV28 and TRBJ2-7, is as follows: DVKVTQSSRYLVKRTGEKVFLECVQDMDHENMFWYRQDPGLGLRLIYFSYDVKMKEKGDIPEGYSVSREKKERFSLILESASTNQTSMYLCASSRTSGDEVPAYEQYFGPGTRLTVT.

The rearrangement joins TRBV29-1 to TRBJ2-2, with 8 bases lining up with TRBD2. Germline V gives CDR1 SQVTM, CDR2 ANQGSEA. After removal of 3 bases from V and 4 bases from J, the junction contained 10 bases not matched to a gene. The CDR3 is 16 residues long. The CDR3 nucleotides are TGCAGCGTTGAGAAATTCGGGGGGGCTGGCACCGGGGAGCTGTTTTTT. Its translation: CSVEKFGGAGTGELFF.

This chain uses TRBV18 with TRBJ2-3; 7 bases fit TRBD2. The CDR3 loop spans 15 amino acids. J lost 4 bases, V lost 2 bases, and 6 bases had no gene match. Germline V gene lookup returns CDR1 KGHSH and CDR2 LQKENI. The CDR3 spells CASSPNGGSADTQYF. The DNA for the CDR3 is TGTGCCAGCTCACCAAATGGCGGGAGTGCAGATACGCAGTATTTT.

This clone appeared a single time. The V gene is TRBV6-5, the J gene TRBJ1-1; the D is unclear. CDR1 is MNHEY, CDR2 SVGAGI, per germline. Trimming shortened V by 6 bases and J by 3 bases, and 11 bases separated the two germline ends. This CDR3 is 13 amino acids long. CDR3 amino acids: CASSNYIYTEAFF. For the CDR3, the DNA is TGTGCCAGCAGCAACTACATTTACACTGAAGCTTTCTTT.

Here the CDR3 reads CASNPQGLSNQPQHF. The CDR3 region has the DNA TGTGCCAGCAATCCTCAGGGGCTTAGCAATCAGCCCCAGCATTTT. This sequence joins TRBV28 and TRBJ1-5, with D possibly matching TRBD1 (6 bases). V was cut by 7 bases and J by 0 bases, with 13 bases left in between. The CDR3 runs to 15 residues. The germline V gene encodes CDR1 MDHEN and CDR2 SYDVKM.

This rearrangement joins TRBV11-3 to TRBJ2-7; TRBD1 matches at 9 bases. After removal of 3 bases from V and 0 bases from J, the junction contained 6 bases not matched to a gene. Germline V lookup: CDR1 SGHNT, CDR2 YENEEA. The CDR3 contains 16 residues. The CDR3 sequence: CASSFKTGGVSYEQYF. CDR3 nucleotides: TGTGCCAGCAGCTTTAAAACAGGGGGCGTCTCCTACGAGCAGTACTTC.

The chain combines TRBV9 with TRBJ2-7; 9 bases map to TRBD2. The trim removed 0 bases at V and 7 bases at J, leaving 8 bases unmatched. Germline CDR1 SGDLS, CDR2 YYNGEE. The CDR3 runs to 15 residues. Here the CDR3 DNA reads TGTGCCAGCAGCGTAGATCCTAGCGGGATTGGTGAGCAGTACTTC. Encoded protein: CASSVDPSGIGEQYF.